Each of the 14 T cell receptor beta chains below was sequenced from the same sample in a study of blood T cell repertoires in COVID-19. Some clones are missing from TCRdb's copy, which holds only in-frame ones; the method was immunoSEQ multiplex PCR. The table includes 120,000 or so clones, 82% detected once. Sequencing used peripheral blood. The source of these receptors is a woman in her 70s with acute or convalescent COVID-19.

The chain couples TRBV19 to TRBJ1-1; TRBD1 might be the D (6 bases). In germline, CDR1 is LNHDA, CDR2 SQIVND (reference sequence). V dropped 2 bases and J dropped 5 bases, with 15 bases sitting between them. This CDR3 is 15 amino acids long. CDR3 sequence reads: CASSINPVRGTEAFF. In DNA, the CDR3 is TGTGCCAGTAGTATAAACCCGGTTAGGGGGACTGAAGCTTTCTTT. The entire variable domain, with the rest obtained from reference TRBV19 and TRBJ1-1, is as follows: DGGITQSPKYLFRKEGQNVTLSCEQNLNHDAMYWYRQDPGQGLRLIYYSQIVNDFQKGDIAEGYSVSREKKESFPLTVTSAQKNPTAFYLCASSINPVRGTEAFFGQGTRLTVV.

The rearrangement uses TRBV6-5 and TRBJ2-5, with a possible D match to TRBD2 (5 bases). The CDR3 is made up of 12 amino acids. V was pared by 2 bases and J by 5 bases, with 6 bases between. CDR1 and CDR2 from the germline V gene are MNHEY and SVGAGI. The CDR3 sequence: CASSYPGETQYF. The DNA for the CDR3 is TGTGCCAGCAGTTACCCGGGGGAGACCCAGTACTTC.

The table lists this clone with a count of one. The chain has TRBV7-9 and TRBJ1-2; 9 bases agree with TRBD1. CDR1 and CDR2 from the germline V gene are SEHNR and FQNEAQ (reference sequence). V shed 5 bases and J 2 bases; nucleotides not matched to a gene: 3. The CDR3 spans 14 residues. The chain's CDR3 is CASSRGTGNYGYTF. In DNA form, the CDR3 reads TGTGCCAGCAGCCGCGGGACAGGGAACTATGGCTACACCTTC.

V is TRBV6-5 and J is TRBJ1-5; TRBD1 is a possible D gene (6 bases). This CDR3 is 15 amino acids long. Trimming removed 0 bases from V and 2 bases from J, with 8 bases in between. CDR1 and CDR2 from the germline V gene are MNHEY and SVGAGI. This CDR3 reads CASSYSHRGNQPQHF. The CDR3 DNA follows: TGTGCCAGCAGTTACTCACACAGGGGCAATCAGCCCCAGCATTTT.

The chain links TRBV6-5 to TRBJ2-7; 14 bases agree with TRBD2. The CDR3 runs 15 residues. After removal of 6 bases from V and 6 bases from J, the junction contained 7 bases not matched to a gene. Germline V CDR1 and CDR2: MNHEY, SVGAGI. The CDR3 loop reads CASRLTSGGAGEQYV. CDR3 sequence (DNA): TGTGCCAGCAGGCTGACTAGCGGGGGGGCCGGCGAGCAGTACGTC.

The CDR3 DNA reads TGTGCCAGCAGAGAACTAAGCTCCTACAATGAGCAGTTCTTC. Translation: CASRELSSYNEQFF. The chain recombines TRBV4-2 with TRBJ2-1; D is uncertain. V was cut by 6 bases and J by 0 bases, with 9 bases left in between. The CDR3 contains 14 residues. Germline loops: CDR1 LGHNA, CDR2 YNFKEQ.

V is TRBV13 and J is TRBJ1-6; tentative D call: TRBD1 (6 bases). V lost 5 bases to trimming and J lost 7 bases, with 12 bases between them. The CDR3 totals 14 residues. CDR1 PRHDT and CDR2 FYEKMQ come from the germline V gene (reference sequence). The CDR3 is CASSPRQGNSPLHF. The DNA of the CDR3 is TGTGCCAGCAGCCCCAGGCAGGGGAATTCACCCCTCCACTTT.

A few counts support this clone. V and J are TRBV10-3 and TRBJ1-5, with TRBD1 matching 7 bases. After removal of 5 bases from V and 4 bases from J, the junction contained 2 bases not matched to a gene. The germline V gene encodes CDR1 ENHRY and CDR2 SYGVKD. The CDR3 contains 13 residues. The CDR3 DNA follows: TGTGCCATCAGTCCGGGACAGAATCAGCCCCAGCATTTT. Translating gives CAISPGQNQPQHF.

The rearrangement uses TRBV7-2 and TRBJ1-2, with no clear D. V was pared by 1 base and J by 4 bases, with 7 bases between. The length of the CDR3 is 13 residues. Germline loops: CDR1 SGHTA, CDR2 FQGNSA. In DNA form, the CDR3 reads TGTGCCAGCAGCTTAGACAGTGTCTATGGCTACACCTTC. This sequence encodes CASSLDSVYGYTF.

This chain connects TRBV5-1 to TRBJ1-1; D possibly corresponds to TRBD1 (5 bases). This CDR3 spans 13 amino acids. With 5 bases removed from V and 5 bases from J, the gap between germline ends came to 13 bases. Germline CDR1 SGHRS, CDR2 YFSETQ. CDR3 protein: CASREGRGTEAFF. As DNA, the CDR3 is TGCGCCAGCAGGGAGGGGCGGGGGACTGAAGCTTTCTTT. The whole variable domain, remainder taken from reference TRBV5-1 and TRBJ1-1, is KAGVTQTPRYLIKTRGQQVTLSCSPISGHRSVSWYQQTPGQGLQFLFEYFSETQRNKGNFPGRFSGRQFSNSRSEMNVSTLELGDSALYLCASREGRGTEAFFGQGTRLTVV.

The rearrangement links TRBV7-2 to TRBJ2-5; 8 positions agree with TRBD2. The length of the CDR3 is 14 residues. The V segment lost 1 base and the J segment 4 bases; nucleotides outside the gene matches: 2. The germline V gene has CDR1 SGHTA and CDR2 FQGNSA. CDR3 coding DNA: TGTGCCAGCAGCTTAGTTACTAGCGGAGAGACCCAGTACTTC. Translation gives CASSLVTSGETQYF. Full variable domain (remainder filled in from reference TRBV7-2 and TRBJ2-5): GAGVSQSPSNKVTEKGKDVELRCDPISGHTALYWYRQSLGQGLEFLIYFQGNSAPDKSGLPSDRFSAERTGGSVSTLTIQRTQQEDSAVYLCASSLVTSGETQYFGPGTRLLVL.

This chain uses TRBV11-2 with TRBJ2-7; D gene unclear. The length of the CDR3 is 18 residues. V lost 1 base and J lost 1, with 20 bases in between. Looked up from germline, CDR1 is SGHAT and CDR2 is FQNNGV. The CDR3 bases are TGTGCCAGCAGCTTAGTAGGCTCCCGAACCGGGTATTCCTACGAGCAGTACTTC. This sequence encodes CASSLVGSRTGYSYEQYF. Full variable domain (missing parts from reference TRBV11-2 and TRBJ2-7): EAGVAQSPRYKIIEKRQSVAFWCNPISGHATLYWYQQILGQGPKLLIQFQNNGVVDDSQLPKDRFSAERLKGVDSTLKIQPAKLEDSAVYLCASSLVGSRTGYSYEQYFGPGTRLTVT.

V usage is TRBV21-1 and J usage is TRBJ2-7; the table gives TRBD2 as D, unverified against the DNA. TRBV21-1 is a known pseudogene. The CDR3 is 16 amino acids. The CDR3 spells CASSPKGVLAMYEQYV. In DNA, the CDR3 is TGTGCCAGCAGCCCAAAGGGGGTACTAGCGATGTACGAGCAGTACGTC.

The rearrangement links TRBV9 to TRBJ1-3; D gene ambiguous. The CDR3 sequence is 16 residues long. V was shortened by 0 bases and J by 2 bases, with 12 bases between the two germline ends. Germline V gene data show CDR1 as SGDLS and CDR2 as YYNGEE. This CDR3 is CASSVALQVAGNTIYF. The CDR3 DNA sequence: TGTGCCAGCAGCGTAGCTCTCCAGGTCGCTGGAAACACCATATATTTT.